This TCR beta chain was identified during a study of high-grade serous ovarian cancer treatment subgroups. For the study at large: Mean per sample: around 14,000 reads, just under 7,500 unique TCR beta rearrangements.

Findings of the study overall: TCR clonal relatedness correlated positively with neoantigen level. Different patients shared almost no repertoire; same-patient tumors shared about 0.1 to 0.8. Bulk tumor TCR sequencing gave no spatial information.

Tumor tissue was taken before any definitive surgery or chemotherapy was given. The CDR3 extends over 13 amino acids. The ends were cut back, 2 bases at V and 6 bases at J, with 9 bases in the middle. In germline, CDR1 is MNHNY, CDR2 SVGAGI (reference sequence). The assay was immunoSEQ multiplex PCR, and TCRdb's table has in-frame clones only and misses some. Among several thousand clones, over 70% were seen once, and the ten largest hold more than 9%. This clone was detected only a few times. Its antigen is still unknown. Sequences were obtained from tumor tissue. The source is a human donor with high-grade serous ovarian cancer. This sequence joins TRBV6-6 and TRBJ2-3; the D gene is possibly TRBD2 (5 bases). This CDR3 reads CASSYGRGDTQYF. CDR3 nucleotides: TGTGCCAGCAGTTACGGTAGAGGGGATACGCAGTATTTT.